This T cell receptor (beta chain) was identified in a study of T cells after yellow fever vaccination. General study results and limits: A secondary response was less intense yet reached its peak sooner, at day 5 versus 15. Overlap between CD4 and CD8 compartments was detected for a small share of clonotypes.

Germline CDR1 SGHDT, CDR2 YYEEEE. The V and J ends lost 2 bases and 5 bases respectively, with 8 bases between them. The CDR3 sequence is 13 residues long. It was through 5'RACE template switching that TCR cDNA was made, with a universal primer site and UMIs added. TCRdb recomputed calls from the 5' RACE reads with MiXCR, one row per CDR3 protein. The sample consists of hundreds of thousands of distinct CDR3 sequences, more than 9% of them appearing once. This clonotype was observed a handful of times. Its antigen remains unidentified. The TCR sequence derives from a man aged 25 to 45 who received the YFV17D yellow fever vaccine. The J gene is TRBJ2-1, the V gene TRBV5-6, with D hard to call. This specimen was PBMCs, taken on the day of the yellow fever booster vaccination. CDR3 coding DNA: TGTGCCAGCAGCTTCCTCGAGCACAATGAGCAGTTCTTC. This translates into CASSFLEHNEQFF.